The TCR beta chain under discussion was sequenced for a study of shared clonotypes between healthy human individuals. Naive CD8 cells were CD45RO-negative, positively selected for CCR7, excluding terminally differentiated effector memory CD45RA+ cells. Libraries were prepared by immunoSEQ multiplex PCR; TCRdb keeps only in-frame clonotypes and omits some of them. The sample lists about 2.1 million clones, just under 95% occurring once. V was pared by 5 bases and J by 12 bases, with 16 bases of the junction left unmatched. CDR1 and CDR2 (germline): SEHNR, FQNEAQ (reference sequence). The CDR3 totals 16 residues.

The specimen was naive CD8+ T cells from PBMCs. The chain recombines TRBV7-9 with TRBJ1-2, with 12 bases that match TRBD1. This clonotype was sampled from a man aged 18-30 years in good health. Some clones in this sample may be carry-over from other donors' samples. The CDR3 region has the DNA TGTGCCAGCAGCCCTAGGGGACAGGGGGCGCTGGGAGGTGACACCTTC. This gives the protein CASSPRGQGALGGDTF.